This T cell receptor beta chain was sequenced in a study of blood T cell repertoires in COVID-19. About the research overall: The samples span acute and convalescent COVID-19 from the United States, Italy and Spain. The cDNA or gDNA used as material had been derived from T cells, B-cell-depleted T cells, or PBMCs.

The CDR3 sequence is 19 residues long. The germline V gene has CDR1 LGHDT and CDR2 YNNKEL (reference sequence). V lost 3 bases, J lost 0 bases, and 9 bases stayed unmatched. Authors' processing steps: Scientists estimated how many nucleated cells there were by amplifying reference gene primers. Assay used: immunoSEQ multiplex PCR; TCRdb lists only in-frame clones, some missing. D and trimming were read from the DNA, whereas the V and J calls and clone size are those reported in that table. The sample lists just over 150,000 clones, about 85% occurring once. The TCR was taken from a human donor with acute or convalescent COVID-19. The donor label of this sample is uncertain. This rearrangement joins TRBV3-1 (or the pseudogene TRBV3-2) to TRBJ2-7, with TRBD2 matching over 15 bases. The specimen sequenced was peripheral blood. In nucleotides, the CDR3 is TGTGCCAGCAGCCAGGGACTAGCGGGGGGCCTTTTAAGCTCCTACGAGCAGTACTTC. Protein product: CASSQGLAGGLLSSYEQYF.